These T cell receptor beta chains were read from a single sample in a study of blood T cell repertoires in COVID-19. TCRdb's copy holds only in-frame clones and misses some; the assay was immunoSEQ multiplex PCR. The sample lists fewer than 350,000 clones, around 85% occurring once. Sequencing used PBMCs or T cells enriched from blood (not recorded which). These receptors were obtained from a woman in her forties with acute COVID-19. Each CDR3 is given with its conserved first and last residue.

TRBV7-9	TRBJ1-2	CASSNREYGYTF
TRBV7-3	TRBJ2-3	CASSLTNTDTQYF
TRBV28	TRBJ2-7	CASSPSGASGLYEQYF
TRBV28	TRBJ1-3	CASLRGPGNTIYF
TRBV5-1	TRBJ2-1	CASRPSGSNEQFF
TRBV20-1	TRBJ1-1	CSAGTEAFF
TRBV14	TRBJ2-5	CASSPDRGEETQYF
TRBV29-1	TRBJ1-1	CSVDRRDSNTEAFF
TRBV7-2	TRBJ2-2	CASRRGGLNTGELFF
TRBV2	TRBJ2-2	CASSYKGATGELFF
TRBV29-1	TRBJ1-2	CSVGQAQSYGYTF
TRBV19	TRBJ2-2	CASNRVENTGELFF
TRBV5-6	TRBJ1-4	CASSLAQNLGSEF
TRBV21-1	TRBJ1-2	CASSIWTGEGYGYTF
TRBV20-1	TRBJ2-7	CSANREYEQYF
TRBV7-3	TRBJ2-2	CASSPLANTGELFF
TRBV28	TRBJ2-5	CASSSPFLLKTEKTQYF
TRBV6-5	TRBJ1-1	CASSYSIAAGEAFF
TRBV18	TRBJ2-3	CASSPRRTGTGPDTQYF
TRBV5-1	TRBJ1-2	CASSNGDSLANYGYTF
TRBV2	TRBJ1-6	CASSGENSPLHF
TRBV11-2	TRBJ2-1	CASSLARVEQFF
TRBV7-2	TRBJ2-1	CASSLGGTSGYNEQFF
TRBV9	TRBJ1-5	CASSVNRGSQPQHF
TRBV11-3	TRBJ2-2	CASSPSGGFTGELFF
TRBV3-1/TRBV3-2	TRBJ2-1	CASSLLGTSGGAITDEQFF
TRBV3-1/TRBV3-2	TRBJ1-1	CASGQRTLNTEAFF
TRBV11-3	TRBJ2-1	CASSLGGANSYNEQFF
TRBV14	TRBJ2-1	CASSHLTGGYNEQFF
TRBV28	TRBJ2-2	CASTWGGTGTGELFF
TRBV24-1	TRBJ2-5	CATSLGGGEEETQYF
TRBV12-3/TRBV12-4	TRBJ1-5	CASSEQNQPQHF
TRBV29-1	TRBJ1-2	CSVGQGGYTF
TRBV28	TRBJ1-5	CASSRDRGTQPQHF
TRBV19	TRBJ2-1	CASSGKLGTFSGRAYNEQFF
TRBV13	TRBJ1-2	CASSLGQGAYGYTF
TRBV6-1	TRBJ1-1	CASSEGRTEAFF
TRBV10-3	TRBJ2-7	CAISTERQSEQYF
TRBV19	TRBJ1-3	CASTMGISSGNTIYF
TRBV3-1/TRBV3-2	TRBJ1-1	CASSPLPRSEAFF
TRBV28	TRBJ1-5	CASSRTGGGGNQPQHF
TRBV27	TRBJ2-7	CASSYSGGRGEQYF
TRBV7-6	TRBJ2-2	CASNWGDGTGELFF
TRBV5-4	TRBJ2-3	CASRVSLAESTDTQYF
TRBV27	TRBJ1-2	CASSSLDLQTGLLGYTF
TRBV6-2/TRBV6-3	TRBJ2-2	CASSSWTSGSTGELFF
TRBV27	TRBJ2-5	CASSFFPPSSGIETQYF
TRBV7-2	TRBJ2-1	CASSLLIRTVRDSYNEQFF
TRBV28	TRBJ2-5	CASSPPTSAPASKAQYF
TRBV2	TRBJ2-1	CASEIRNEQFF
TRBV9	TRBJ1-1	CASSVEGVGTEAFF
TRBV19	TRBJ1-5	CASSIVQGAGNQPQHF